This is a list of T cell receptor beta chains from one sample in a study of T cell clones after liver transplantation. Here immunoSEQ multiplex PCR was the method, and the copy in TCRdb shows in-frame clones only, minus some. The repertoire includes tens of thousands of clones, 65% to 85% of them detected once, and 0.4% to 0.6% sits in the top ten. Sequencing used CD4+ T cells from blood, obtained around 45 months after liver transplant. The source of these receptors is a human patient who received a liver transplant. Some of the T cells might come from the graft donor. CDR3s include the opening cysteine and the closing phenylalanine or tryptophan. The order of the fields is clone size, J gene, V gene, D gene, CDR3 DNA, CDR3 protein. The D gene is left open where the match is weak. Clone size is shown for a subset of rows, as once, few, many or a class of expanded clone.

NA | TRBJ2-7 | TRBV2 | TRBD2 | TGTGCCAGCAGTCGGACTAGCGGGAGGGGCGAGCAGTACTTC | CASSRTSGRGEQYF
NA | TRBJ2-5 | TRBV2 | NA | TGTGCCAGCGAGGGCGGGGAGACCCAGTACTTC | CASEGGETQYF
few | TRBJ2-7 | TRBV28 | NA | TGTGCCAGCAGTTTCCGGGACCCCCTCCGGGAGCAGTACTTC | CASSFRDPLREQYF
NA | TRBJ1-1 | TRBV11-2 | NA | TGTGCCAGCAGCTTAGATTGGAAAGGGGTAGAAGCTTTCTTT | CASSLDWKGVEAFF
NA | TRBJ2-7 | TRBV6-1 | TRBD1 | TGTGCCAGCAGCCTTAACAGGGGAAGCTCCTACGAGCAGTACTTC | CASSLNRGSSYEQYF
once | TRBJ1-1 | TRBV19 | NA | TGTGCCAGTAGTAAGACCACGGGGTTACAGAACACTGAAGCTTTCTTT | CASSKTTGLQNTEAFF
few | TRBJ1-1 | TRBV29-1 | TRBD1 | TGCAGCGTTGGGGGACAGAATGAAGCTTTCTTT | CSVGGQNEAFF
NA | TRBJ2-3 | TRBV6-1 | NA | TGTGCCAGCAGTGCCAGTACAGGGATCGGAACAGATACGCAGTATTTT | CASSASTGIGTDTQYF
NA | TRBJ2-5 | TRBV6-4 | NA | TGTGCCAGCAGCGCCGGGGGATTAGGAGAGACCCAGTACTTC | CASSAGGLGETQYF
NA | TRBJ2-7 | TRBV2 | NA | TGTGCCAGCAGTGTCTTGGACAGGCAGTACTTC | CASSVLDRQYF
few | TRBJ2-1 | TRBV30 | TRBD1 | TGTGCCTGGAGTAGACAGGGGATTAACAATGAGCAGTTCTTC | CAWSRQGINNEQFF
NA | TRBJ1-1 | TRBV28 | NA | TGTGCCAGCAGTTTGTCAGGGGTCACTGAAGCTTTCTTT | CASSLSGVTEAFF
NA | TRBJ1-3 | TRBV7-9 | NA | TGTGCCAGCAGAACCTCGGGTACCGGAAACACCATATATTTT | CASRTSGTGNTIYF
NA | TRBJ2-5 | TRBV5-5 | TRBD2 | TGTGCCAGCAGCTCAACACCGGGACTAGCGGGACTCCAAGAGACCCAGTACTTC | CASSSTPGLAGLQETQYF
NA | TRBJ2-3 | TRBV5-6 | NA | TGTGCCAGCAGCTTATCTAGCACAGATACGCAGTATTTT | CASSLSSTDTQYF
NA | TRBJ1-1 | TRBV28 | NA | TGTGCCAGCAGTTTAGACACCTACACTGAAGCTTTCTTT | CASSLDTYTEAFF
NA | TRBJ1-1 | TRBV7-2 | NA | TGTGCCAGCAGCTTAGACAGGCAGATCACTGAAGCTTTCTTT | CASSLDRQITEAFF
NA | TRBJ2-1 | TRBV19 | TRBD2 | TGTGCCAGTAGTATGACTAGCGGGAGTTTCGGCAATGAGCAGTTCTTC | CASSMTSGSFGNEQFF
NA | TRBJ2-7 | TRBV5-8 | TRBD1 | TGTGCCAGCAGCCCGTGGACAGGGCGCCACGAGCAGTACTTC | CASSPWTGRHEQYF
NA | TRBJ2-1 | TRBV2 | NA | TGTGCCAGCAGTGAAGCGATGGGCGTTAGACATGAGCAGTTCTTC | CASSEAMGVRHEQFF
NA | TRBJ2-5 | TRBV2 | NA | TGTGCCAGCAGTGAGGGGGTTGGGGAGACCCAGTACTTC | CASSEGVGETQYF
NA | TRBJ2-7 | TRBV27 | NA | TGTGCCAGCAGTTTATTCCCGGGAACCTACGAGCAGTACTTC | CASSLFPGTYEQYF
NA | TRBJ2-1 | TRBV5-4 | NA | TGTGCCAGCAGCACCACAGATAACTACAATGAGCAGTTCTTC | CASSTTDNYNEQFF
NA | TRBJ2-5 | TRBV5-1 | NA | TGCGCCAGCACCCAGGGAGAGACCCAGTACTTC | CASTQGETQYF
NA | TRBJ2-1 | TRBV27 | TRBD2 | TGTGCCAGCAGTTCCAAATCTAGCGGGAGGGGGAATGAGCAGTTCTTC | CASSSKSSGRGNEQFF
NA | TRBJ1-3 | TRBV2 | NA | TGTGCCAGCAGTCTAACTCGAAACTCTGGAAACACCATATATTTT | CASSLTRNSGNTIYF
NA | TRBJ2-3 | TRBV6-5 | NA | TGTGCCAGCAGTTTATCATCTACGCAGTATTTT | CASSLSSTQYF
NA | TRBJ2-7 | TRBV5-1 | TRBD1 | TGCGCCAGCAGCTTGGCCCCGGACAGGGGCAGCGAGCAGTACTTC | CASSLAPDRGSEQYF
NA | TRBJ2-1 | TRBV6-5 | NA | TGTGCCAGCAGTTGGGTCCTCTCCTACAATGAGCAGTTCTTC | CASSWVLSYNEQFF
NA | TRBJ1-5 | TRBV28 | TRBD1 | TGTGCCAGCAGTCCATCGGACAGGGGGCGGAATCAGCCCCAGCATTTT | CASSPSDRGRNQPQHF
NA | TRBJ1-4 | TRBV28 | TRBD1 | TGTGCCAGCAGTTCCGGGACAGGTCATAATGAAAAACTGTTTTTT | CASSSGTGHNEKLFF
NA | TRBJ2-7 | TRBV28 | TRBD2 | TGTGCCAGCAGTTCAGCGGGACTCCCAGGCTACGAGCAGTACTTC | CASSSAGLPGYEQYF
once | TRBJ2-3 | TRBV30 | TRBD1 | TGTGCCTGGAGTGCATGGACAGGGAGCACAGATACGCAGTATTTT | CAWSAWTGSTDTQYF
NA | TRBJ2-7 | TRBV6-6 | TRBD2 | TGTGCCAGCAGTCCTAGCGGGGGGAGGTACGAGCAGTACTTC | CASSPSGGRYEQYF
NA | TRBJ2-1 | TRBV29-1 | TRBD1 | TGCAGCGTTGCAGGGGGTACCAATGAGCAGTTCTTC | CSVAGGTNEQFF
NA | TRBJ1-5 | TRBV15 | TRBD1 | TGTGCCACCAGCCCCCGTTTTCAGGGGGTAGATCAGCCCCAGCATTTT | CATSPRFQGVDQPQHF
once | TRBJ1-2 | TRBV9 | NA | TGTGCCAGCGCAAGGGGTGTAAGGTATGGCTACACCTTC | CASARGVRYGYTF
few | TRBJ1-1 | TRBV19 | NA | TGTGCCAGTAGTGAGGAGGCGTGGGACACTGAAGCTTTCTTT | CASSEEAWDTEAFF